This entry lists 15 T cell receptor beta chains sequenced from one sample in a study of CD4+ T cells in melanoma. Produced via immunoSEQ multiplex PCR; TCRdb's table is partial and in-frame only. The sample contains some 9,600 clones, about 73% of which appear only once. The material sequenced was cells from a culture (not recorded whether cultured in vitro). The receptors here all came from a human donor with melanoma.

This clone has only a few counts. The same CDR3 can be traced to other DNA sequences in this sample. This sequence joins TRBV7-6 and TRBJ2-7; D is uncertain. V was trimmed by 1 base and J by 3 bases, leaving 7 bases between them. The CDR3 spans 13 residues. Germline assignment: CDR1 SGHVS and CDR2 FNYEAQ. DNA for the CDR3: TGTGCCAGCAGCTTAGGGCCTAACTACGAGCAGTACTTC. Translation: CASSLGPNYEQYF.

The CDR3 coding sequence is TGTGCCAGCAGTTACGTTACGGGAGGGACCGGGGAGCTGTTTTTT. Protein sequence: CASSYVTGGTGELFF. The gene calls are TRBV6-5 and TRBJ2-2; 8 positions match TRBD2. J was trimmed by 5 bases and V by 2 bases; bases with no gene match: 4. Germline assignment: CDR1 MNHEY and CDR2 SVGAGI. This CDR3 comprises 15 residues.

The chain has TRBV11-2 and TRBJ2-1; D call uncertain. V was cut by 2 bases and J by 7 bases, with 6 bases left in between. The CDR3 runs 12 residues. The V gene's germline CDR1 is SGHAT and CDR2 FQNNGV. The CDR3 DNA reads TGTGCCAGCAGCTTATTAGGAAATGAGCAGTTCTTC. It codes for CASSLLGNEQFF.

The J gene is TRBJ2-1, the V gene TRBV5-1; no reliable D call. CDR3 length: 16 amino acids. CDR1 SGHRS and CDR2 YFSETQ come from the germline V gene. V gave up 0 bases and J gave up 2 bases, with 12 bases separating them. The CDR3 sequence is CASSLVAYPTYNEQFF. The CDR3 DNA follows: TGCGCCAGCAGCTTGGTGGCGTACCCCACCTACAATGAGCAGTTCTTC.

The genes are TRBV4-1 and TRBJ1-1, with no clear D. Per the germline V gene, CDR1 is MGHRA and CDR2 is YSYEKL. V shed 3 bases and J shed 8 bases, with 10 bases lying between them. The CDR3 consists of 12 residues. CDR3 residues: CASSQFGREAFF. The CDR3 DNA sequence: TGCGCCAGCAGCCAGTTCGGGAGGGAAGCTTTCTTT.

The chain is built from TRBV5-1 and TRBJ1-6; the D is unclear. V was pared by 2 bases and J by 8 bases, with 8 bases between. This CDR3 comprises 13 residues. Germline-derived CDR1 and CDR2 are SGHRS and YFSETQ. The CDR3 reads CASSFTLDSPLHF. The CDR3 region has the DNA TGCGCCAGCAGCTTCACATTGGATTCACCCCTCCACTTT.

This sequence joins TRBV5-1 and TRBJ1-2; a weak D match, TRBD1 (5 bases). Trimming stripped 4 bases from V and 3 bases from J, with 16 bases between. Germline lookup yields CDR1 SGHRS and CDR2 YFSETQ. The CDR3 has 15 amino acids. The CDR3 here is CASSRESGGDYGYTF. CDR3 in DNA: TGCGCCAGCAGCAGGGAGTCGGGGGGGGACTATGGCTACACCTTC.

The chain combines TRBV5-1 with TRBJ2-4, with 7 bases matching TRBD2. The CDR3 consists of 15 residues. V trimming: 0 bases; J trimming: 6 bases; junction bases outside the gene matches: 6. The germline V gene has CDR1 SGHRS and CDR2 YFSETQ. The CDR3 coding sequence is TGCGCCAGCAGCTTGGGACGGACTAGTTTAAACATTCAGTACTTC. Translating it yields CASSLGRTSLNIQYF.

This clone was counted between two and nine times. The rearrangement uses TRBV12-3 or TRBV12-4 and TRBJ1-6; D is unresolved. V was clipped by 8 bases and J by 6 bases, with 8 bases between them. The CDR3 covers 12 residues. CDR3: CASGTLNSPLHF. CDR3 in DNA: TGTGCCAGCGGCACTCTTAATTCACCCCTCCACTTT.

V gene TRBV10-3 combines with J gene TRBJ1-1; unclear D gene. The V end lost 0 bases, the J end lost 0 bases, and 8 bases lay between the germline ends. This CDR3 contains 15 residues. CDR1 ENHRY and CDR2 SYGVKD come from the germline V gene. DNA of the CDR3: TGTGCCATCAGTGAGTCGCAGGATCTGAACACTGAAGCTTTCTTT. It is translated as CAISESQDLNTEAFF.

This clone is labeled as medium-sized (0.01 to 0.1%). The V gene is TRBV4-1, the J gene TRBJ1-6; TRBD1 might be the D (5 bases). The CDR3 loop spans 15 amino acids. The V end was cut by 1 base, the J end by 7 bases, with 11 bases between. Germline loops: CDR1 MGHRA, CDR2 YSYEKL. The CDR3, as DNA: TGCGCCAGCAGCCAAGGAGGGGTCCTAAATTCACCCCTCCACTTT. Amino acids: CASSQGGVLNSPLHF.

This rearrangement joins TRBV4-2 to TRBJ2-5; TRBD1 or TRBD2 may be the D gene (5 bases each). The CDR3 has 14 amino acids. Germline V gene lookup returns CDR1 LGHNA and CDR2 YNFKEQ. V was shortened by 4 bases and J by 4 bases, with 13 bases between the two germline ends. CDR3 amino acids: CASSLRGEGETQYF. Written as DNA, the CDR3 is TGTGCCAGCAGCCTTCGGGGCGAAGGAGAGACCCAGTACTTC.

The rearrangement links TRBV18 to TRBJ1-3, with 7 bases that match TRBD1. Germline V gene sequence: CDR1 KGHSH, CDR2 LQKENI. Trimming took 3 bases from V and 0 from J; bases not matched to a gene: 5. There are 16 residues in the CDR3. CDR3: CASSPAQGNSGNTIYF. DNA for the CDR3: TGTGCCAGCTCACCCGCACAGGGGAACTCTGGAAACACCATATATTTT.

This rearrangement joins TRBV11-2 to TRBJ2-7; D not certain. V lost 2 bases and J 7 bases, leaving 18 bases between the germline ends. This CDR3 is built from 15 residues. The germline V gene encodes CDR1 SGHAT and CDR2 FQNNGV. The DNA of the CDR3 is TGTGCCAGCAGCTTAATGCAGGCCACCATGGGGGAGCAGTACTTC. This gives the protein CASSLMQATMGEQYF.

This clone occurred a few times. CDR3 bases: TGTGCCAGTAAGGACAGGTCCAAAGAGACCCAGTACTTC. Amino acids: CASKDRSKETQYF. The chain uses TRBV19 and TRBJ2-5; TRBD1 agrees at 7 bases. Looked up from germline, CDR1 is LNHDA and CDR2 is SQIVND (reference sequence). This CDR3 is 13 amino acids long. V dropped 7 bases and J dropped 3; count of bases not matched to a gene: 5.